This TCR beta chain stems from a study of vaccination and CD4 T cells after COVID-19. Whole-study context: Two Hispanic individuals were among six male and four female convalescent patients.

Once obtained from cultured CD4+ T cells, the DNA was sequenced using the Oncomine TCR Beta short-read assay. Investigators obtained genomic DNA by extraction from cultured CD4+ T cells. TCRdb re-derived calls from the PCR reads in MiXCR, one entry per CDR3 protein. This table has roughly 17,000 distinct CDR3 sequences, around 72% appearing once. Treatment denoted: approximately 9-day PBMC culture with coronavirus spike peptide pools or control peptides (ViraFEST assay). With about ten days of culture completed, CD4+ T cells were isolated by negative selection. Germline values: CDR1 DFQATT, CDR2 SNEGSKA (reference sequence). V lost 1 base, J lost 4 bases, and 16 bases lay in between. The CDR3 is 15 residues long. This clonotype was picked up a small number of times. Its antigen is not identified.

V usage is TRBV20-1 and J usage is TRBJ1-1, with no clear D. This receptor was taken from a human donor who received a COVID-19 vaccine. The sequenced sample was CD4+ T cells from blood, cultured in vitro, obtained after SARS-CoV-2 vaccination. The chain's CDR3 is CSARVGVQQFTEAFF. The CDR3 DNA reads TGCAGTGCTAGAGTTGGGGTCCAACAGTTCACTGAAGCTTTCTTT.